The source of this TCR beta chain is a study of shared clonotypes between healthy human individuals. The V gene lost 7 bases and the J gene lost 3 bases, with 12 bases spanning the gap. The length of the CDR3 is 14 residues. Germline CDR1 reads MGHDK; CDR2 reads SYGVNS. The test was conducted at deep level. Repertoires were generated with immunoSEQ multiplex PCR, while TCRdb's copy carries only in-frame clones and drops some. The sample yields about 700,000 clones, roughly nine tenths seen once. The naive CD8 population came from CD45RO-negative cells selected for CCR7, without terminally differentiated effector memory CD45RA+ cells. Recent vaccinations or acute infections were absent in the healthy HIV-negative adult donors.

The sample comprised naive CD8+ T cells sorted from blood. This clonotype originated in a man aged 25 to 40 in good health. V and J are TRBV25-1 and TRBJ2-2; D is possibly TRBD1 (6 bases). The CDR3 DNA sequence: TGTGCCAGCAAGTCCAGGGGAGACACCGGGGAGCTGTTTTTT. This translates into CASKSRGDTGELFF.